This T cell receptor (beta chain) was observed in a study of T cells after yellow fever vaccination. The CDR3 sequence is 13 residues long. V was shortened by 6 bases and J by 0 bases, with 6 bases between the two germline ends. Germline V gives CDR1 SQVTM, CDR2 ANQGSEA. This clonotype appeared many times. Its specificity is unknown. The 5'RACE template-switching step produced TCR cDNA and added a universal primer site and UMIs. One entry per CDR3 protein, called by TCRdb with MiXCR from the 5' RACE reads. The sample has about 53,000 distinct CDR3 sequences; roughly 6.9% are singletons. Study conclusions and caveats: CD4 and CD8 compartments shared a small share of clonotypes, likely from convergent recombination.

Sequences were derived from CD8+ T cells sorted from PBMCs, sampled on the day of the first yellow fever vaccination. The chain couples TRBV29-1 to TRBJ2-6; D is unclear. The sequence was collected from a man aged 18 to 30 who received the YFV17D yellow fever vaccine. The CDR3 nucleotides read TGCAGCGTGGCTTTCTCTGGGGCCAACGTCCTGACTTTC. It specifies CSVAFSGANVLTF.